The 24 T cell receptor beta chains presented below share a single source sample, sequenced in a study of read filtering for tumor transcriptome and immune sequencing. The library was built from around 380 ng RNA with molecular barcoded adaptors for alpha/delta and beta/gamma chains. TCRdb used MiXCR to reprocess the reads, holding one entry per CDR3 protein. The data show roughly 61,000 distinct CDR3 sequences, roughly an eighth seen once. Sequences were obtained from a population of CD138-negative cells sorted from bone marrow. The source is a donor at least 40 years old with multiple myeloma.

This clonotype qualifies as medium-sized. The chain combines TRBV6-5 with TRBJ2-7; tentatively, D is TRBD1 (6 bases). Trimming pared 5 bases from V and 2 bases from J, leaving 16 bases between. This CDR3 region has 15 residues. Germline CDR1 MNHEY, CDR2 SVGAGI. The CDR3 here is CASSDPNRDTYEQYF. Here the CDR3 DNA reads TGTGCCAGCAGTGACCCCAACAGGGACACCTACGAGCAGTACTTC.

Comment on this clonotype: A single base separates this from a much larger clone, so it may be a read error. No conserved phenylalanine or tryptophan ends this CDR3, so it is likely a read error. Because the CDR3's place on the DNA is in doubt, the DNA is left out and the CDR3 is given as listed by TCRdb. The chain carries TRBV12-3 or TRBV12-4 and TRBJ2-1; no check of the table's D call, TRBD2, against the DNA was made. The CDR3 has 14 amino acids, counting both end residues. The CDR3 reads CASNQASGPNEQLS.

This clonotype was counted a few times. The V gene is TRBV20-1, the J gene TRBJ2-2, with D unclear. V was clipped by 2 bases and J by 5 bases, with 12 bases between them. Per germline, CDR1 DFQATT and CDR2 SNEGSKA (reference sequence). This CDR3 region has 14 residues. CDR3 loop: CSARYSADTGELFF. The CDR3 DNA sequence: TGCAGTGCTAGATATTCGGCGGATACCGGGGAGCTGTTTTTT.

The chain links TRBV6-5 to TRBJ2-7; TRBD1 matches at 10 bases. CDR1 MNHEY and CDR2 SVGAGI come from the germline V gene. Losses at the gene ends were 7 bases for V and 4 bases for J; bases not matched to a gene: 7. The CDR3 spans 14 residues. This CDR3 is CASTPGQGFYEQYF. Written as DNA, the CDR3 is TGTGCCAGCACCCCGGGACAGGGGTTTTACGAGCAGTACTTC.

This clonotype has at least ten counts. The CDR3 here is CATSSPGRGDEQYF. CDR3 nucleotide sequence: TGTGCCACCAGCAGCCCCGGTCGGGGGGACGAGCAGTACTTC. The chain employs TRBV15 and TRBJ2-7; TRBD2 aligns across 7 bases. The germline CDR1 and CDR2 sequences are LNHNV and YYDKDF (reference sequence). Trimming took 3 bases from V and 5 from J; bases not matched to a gene: 7. The CDR3 consists of 14 residues.

Many counts were recorded for this clonotype. J is TRBJ1-1 and V is TRBV7-9; D is unresolved. The CDR3 contains 12 residues. V lost 5 bases, J lost 5 bases, and 9 bases lay in between. Germline CDR1 and CDR2: SEHNR and FQNEAQ (reference sequence). The CDR3 coding sequence is TGTGCCAGCAGCGCCGTGGGGACTGAAGCTTTCTTT. As protein: CASSAVGTEAFF.

This clonotype was seen a few times. The CDR3 bases are TGTGCCAGCAGCTATGGGACAGGTACAAGAACCCAGTACTTC. As protein: CASSYGTGTRTQYF. The J gene is TRBJ2-5, the V gene TRBV5-8; 8 positions match TRBD1. This CDR3 spans 14 amino acids. Germline V gene sequence: CDR1 SGHTS, CDR2 YDEGEE. The junction had 9 bases not matched to a gene; V was cut back by 3 bases and J by 8 bases.

This clonotype is a singleton in its sample. This may stem from a read error, because a much larger clone lies one nucleotide away. The chain joins TRBV2 to TRBJ1-1, with a tentative D call TRBD1 (6 bases). The CDR3 extends over 16 amino acids. Germline-derived CDR1 and CDR2 are SNHLY and FYNNEI. The chain's CDR3 is CANRQELMVADTEALF. The CDR3 bases are TGTGCCAATAGACAGGAACTTATGGTGGCGGACACTGAAGCTCTCTTT.

With regard to this clonotype: This could be a read error, since a much larger clone is one nucleotide away. This sequence joins TRBV19 and TRBJ2-5, with D perhaps matching TRBD2 (5 bases). There are 15 residues in the CDR3. The germline V gene has CDR1 LNHDA and CDR2 SQIVND (reference sequence). The CDR3 DNA reads as TGTGCCGGTAGTATAGCCAGCCACCGGGGAGAGACCCAGTACTTC. Protein product: CAGSIASHRGETQYF.

This clonotype was seen repeatedly, ten times or more. In DNA, the CDR3 is TGTGCCAGCAGCAGCCGCTACGAGCAGTACTTC. Its translation: CASSSRYEQYF. The V call is TRBV14, the J call TRBJ2-7; D is ambiguous. The V and J ends lost 5 bases and 3 bases respectively, with 5 bases between them. Germline V gene sequence: CDR1 SGHDN, CDR2 FVKESK. The CDR3 loop spans 11 amino acids.

In nucleotides, the CDR3 is TGTGCCAGCAGCTTAGCGAGGGGAAGTGCAGGGGGCCACTATGGCTACACCTTC. Amino acid sequence: CASSLARGSAGGHYGYTF. This rearrangement joins TRBV7-8 to TRBJ1-2; 8 nucleotides agree with TRBD1. CDR1 and CDR2 (germline): SGHVS, FQNEAQ. V was pared by 0 bases and J by 3 bases, with 12 bases of the junction left unmatched. The length of the CDR3 is 18 residues.

This clonotype has ten or more counts. The chain links TRBV3-1 to TRBJ2-5; TRBD2 matches at 14 bases. Germline values: CDR1 LGHDT, CDR2 YNNKEL (reference sequence). The junction had 6 bases not matched to a gene; V was cut back by 4 bases and J by 5 bases. The CDR3 spans 16 residues. The CDR3 nucleotides read TGTGCCAGCAGCCCAGGACTAGCGGGGGGCCATGAGACCCAGTACTTC. Translation: CASSPGLAGGHETQYF.

Only a few counts were recorded for this clonotype. The J gene is TRBJ2-7, the V gene TRBV9; weak D call: TRBD2 (6 bases). Deletions cut 5 bases from V and 5 bases from J, with 23 bases between. The germline CDR1 and CDR2 sequences are SGDLS and YYNGEE. CDR3 length: 16 residues. CDR3 sequence: CASSPNGGWRFDEQYF. As DNA, the CDR3 is TGTGCCAGCAGTCCCAATGGAGGGTGGAGGTTCGACGAGCAGTACTTC.

On this clonotype: One junction end does not reproduce the germline sequence, and a read error may be involved. The chain has TRBV9 and TRBJ2-6; TRBD1 or TRBD2 may be the D gene (5 bases each). Germline lookup yields CDR1 SGDLS and CDR2 YYNGEE. The CDR3 sequence is 13 residues long. The CDR3 loop reads CASSGTGASVLTF. Written as DNA, the CDR3 is TGTGCCAGCAGCGGGACTGGGGCCAGCGTCCTGACTTTC. Full variable domain (outside the CDR3, taken from reference TRBV9 and TRBJ2-6): DSGVTQTPKHLITATGQRVTLRCSPRSGDLSVYWYQQSLDQGLQFLIQYYNGEERAKGNILERFSAQQFPDLHSELNLSSLELGDSALYFCASSGTGASVLTFGAGSRLTVL.

This clonotype showed up just a few times. The CDR3 sequence: CASSQEMANTEAFF. DNA of the CDR3: TGCGCCAGCAGCCAAGAAATGGCTAACACTGAAGCTTTCTTT. The chain has TRBV4-1 and TRBJ1-1; unclear D gene. Trimming took 0 bases from V and 2 from J, leaving 7 bases between them. The length of the CDR3 is 14 residues. Germline V lookup: CDR1 MGHRA, CDR2 YSYEKL.

This clonotype was detected ten times or more. This chain uses TRBV29-1 with TRBJ1-5, with D uncertain. V lost 7 bases, J lost 3 bases, and 13 bases lay in between. Germline CDR1 is SQVTM and CDR2 is ANQGSEA. The CDR3 length is 13 residues. CDR3 loop: CSARWGFNQPQHF. In nucleotides, the CDR3 is TGCAGCGCCCGGTGGGGATTCAATCAGCCCCAGCATTTT.

This clonotype occurred many times. J is TRBJ2-1 and V is TRBV6-2 or TRBV6-3; 8 bases are shared with TRBD1. The CDR3 is made up of 15 amino acids. V lost 2 bases to trimming and J lost 8 bases; unmatched junction nucleotides: 8. Germline loops: CDR1 MNHEY, CDR2 SVGEGT. The CDR3 reads CASSYQGARIDEQFF. The CDR3 DNA reads TGTGCCAGCAGTTACCAGGGGGCTAGGATCGATGAGCAGTTCTTC.

This clonotype was counted ten times or more. The gene calls are TRBV29-1 and TRBJ1-1, with D unresolved. Trimming took off 1 base at V and 0 bases at J, with 6 bases between the two ends. CDR1 and CDR2 from the germline V gene are SQVTM and ANQGSEA. The CDR3 has 13 amino acids. The DNA for the CDR3 is TGCAGCGTTGAAGTGGGTTTGAACACTGAAGCTTTCTTT. It yields the protein CSVEVGLNTEAFF.

As to this clonotype: A much bigger clone sits one base away, suggesting this may be a read error. The final CDR3 position lacks the conserved phenylalanine or tryptophan, pointing to a likely read error. The chain has TRBV9 and TRBJ2-2; TRBD1 or TRBD2 may be the D gene (6 bases each). V lost 0 bases, J lost 1 base, and 13 bases lay in between. The CDR3 extends over 17 amino acids. Looked up from germline, CDR1 is SGDLS and CDR2 is YYNGEE. DNA for the CDR3: TGTGCCAGCAGCGTAGGCGTCCGGGGGCTGAACACCGGGGAGCTGTTTTCT. Its protein product is CASSVGVRGLNTGELFS.

Worth noting for this clonotype: The junction departs from the called germline gene at one end, perhaps through a read error. The chain carries TRBV27 and TRBJ1-3; TRBD1 matches 7 bases. Germline assignment: CDR1 MNHEY and CDR2 SMNVEV (reference sequence). The CDR3 covers 16 residues. CDR3 amino acids: CASRVTGSLSENTIYF. CDR3 nucleotide sequence: TGTGCCAGCAGGGTGACAGGGAGTTTGTCTGAAAACACCATATATTTT.

This clonotype appeared many times. The rearrangement links TRBV7-2 to TRBJ2-3, with a possible D match to TRBD2 (5 bases). The CDR3 runs to 16 residues. CDR1 is SGHTA and CDR2 is FQGNSA in the germline V gene. The ends were cut back, 2 bases at V and 0 bases at J, with 12 bases in the middle. The CDR3 sequence is CASSLRVGGSTDTQYF. The CDR3 DNA is TGTGCCAGCAGCTTAAGGGTTGGAGGAAGCACAGATACGCAGTATTTT.

This clonotype was seen ten or more times. A junction boundary mismatches the germline segment, possibly from a read error. The rearrangement joins TRBV3-1 to TRBJ1-2, with D uncertain. The germline V gene has CDR1 LGHDT and CDR2 YNNKEL (reference sequence). The CDR3 covers 13 residues. The CDR3 region has the DNA TGTGCCAGCAGTCAAGGGTATAGCCATGGCTACACCTTC. Translation gives CASSQGYSHGYTF.

The genes are TRBV30 and TRBJ2-5, with D unresolved. Germline CDR1 reads GTSNPN; CDR2 reads SVGIG (reference sequence). The CDR3 sequence is 13 residues long. Trimming shortened V by 0 bases and J by 5 bases, and 10 bases separated the two germline ends. Written as DNA, the CDR3 is TGTGCCTGGAGTGTGCCGCGATCGGAGACCCAGTACTTC. Translation gives CAWSVPRSETQYF.

There are many counts of this clonotype. The rearrangement joins TRBV20-1 to TRBJ1-1, with D maybe TRBD1 (5 bases). The length of the CDR3 is 13 residues. V was cut by 5 bases and J by 4 bases, with 14 bases left in between. Germline V gene sequence: CDR1 DFQATT, CDR2 SNEGSKA (reference sequence). CDR3 bases: TGCAGTGCTGCACGGGGGTTTAGCACTGAAGCTTTCTTT. Translated, it gives CSAARGFSTEAFF.